The 22 T cell receptor beta chains below were found in one sample sequenced in a study of shared clonotypes between healthy human individuals (dated by TCRdb to the early 2020s). Libraries were built with the immunoSEQ multiplex PCR assay. Sourced from immuneACCESS, this table was stored by TCRdb with only in-frame sequences that have V and J called. A share of the clones is absent; for the studies checked, an unresolved V gene accounts for under half, and the remainder has no known explanation. The sample data list 2,500,000 or so clones, and about 90% of these were observed just once. Of the sample, 0.37% is held by the ten largest clones. Sequenced material: naive CD4+ T cells from PBMCs. The cell subset or site label corresponds to: CD45RA+ positively selected. The receptors here all came from a man aged 18-30 years in good health. Some clones in this sample may be carry-over from other donors' samples.

The CDR3 nucleotides are TGTGCCAGTAGACCCAGCGACCGGACAGTTAGCGACACTGAAGCTTTCTTT. It is translated as CASRPSDRTVSDTEAFF. The chain joins TRBV19 to TRBJ1-1, with D perhaps matching TRBD1 (6 bases). The CDR3 runs to 17 residues. CDR1 is LNHDA and CDR2 is SQIVND in the germline V gene (reference sequence). The V end lost 6 bases, the J end lost 3 bases, and 23 bases lay between the germline ends.

This clone was seen a single time. This sequence joins TRBV28 and TRBJ2-5; no clear D gene. The CDR3 sequence is 14 residues long. V was shortened by 5 bases and J by 1 base, with 11 bases between the two germline ends. Germline V gene sequence: CDR1 MDHEN, CDR2 SYDVKM. The CDR3 is CASSMTGSQETQYF. CDR3 coding DNA: TGTGCCAGCAGTATGACGGGTAGCCAAGAGACCCAGTACTTC. Filled out from reference TRBV28 and TRBJ2-5, the complete variable domain reads DVKVTQSSRYLVKRTGEKVFLECVQDMDHENMFWYRQDPGLGLRLIYFSYDVKMKEKGDIPEGYSVSREKKERFSLILESASTNQTSMYLCASSMTGSQETQYFGPGTRLLVL.

The CDR3 region is CASRFADTQYF. As DNA, the CDR3 is TGTGCCAGCAGATTCGCAGATACGCAGTATTTT. The gene calls are TRBV6-1 and TRBJ2-3; D remains unclear. Trimming took off 6 bases at V and 4 bases at J, with 5 bases between the two ends. Germline V gene data show CDR1 as MNHNS and CDR2 as SASEGT. This CDR3 is 11 amino acids long.

V and J are TRBV29-1 and TRBJ1-1; 8 bases fit TRBD1. Unmatched junction bases numbered 12, after V lost 4 bases and J lost 2 bases. Germline loops: CDR1 SQVTM, CDR2 ANQGSEA. This CDR3 region has 16 residues. The CDR3 nucleotides are TGCAGCGTTGCATTTCGGGCAGGGGGCAGCAACACTGAAGCTTTCTTT. Translation gives CSVAFRAGGSNTEAFF.

This clone came up once. The same CDR3 can be traced to other DNA sequences in this sample. The chain has TRBV18 and TRBJ2-3; 7 bases line up with TRBD1. CDR3 size: 14 residues. Unmatched junction bases numbered 3, after V lost 3 bases and J lost 3 bases. CDR1 is KGHSH, CDR2 LQKENI, per germline. In DNA form, the CDR3 reads TGTGCCAGCTCACCGTCGACAGGGACAGATACGCAGTATTTT. Translated, it gives CASSPSTGTDTQYF.

Comments on this clone: The same CDR3 can be traced to other DNA sequences in this sample. The rearrangement joins TRBV9 to TRBJ2-7; 8 positions agree with TRBD1. Trimming at V came to 4 bases and at J to 3 bases, leaving 6 bases not matched to a gene. The CDR3 covers 14 residues. From germline, CDR1 is SGDLS and CDR2 YYNGEE. DNA for the CDR3: TGTGCCAGCAGCCACGGACAGGGTAGCTACGAGCAGTACTTC. It is translated as CASSHGQGSYEQYF.

The CDR3 nucleotides read TGTGCCACCAGCAGAGAGGGAGGCATGAACACTGAAGCTTTCTTT. Translated, it gives CATSREGGMNTEAFF. The V and J genes are TRBV15 and TRBJ1-1, with D unresolved. V lost 0 bases to trimming and J lost 0 bases, with 8 bases between them. This CDR3 is built from 15 residues. Germline CDR1 reads LNHNV; CDR2 reads YYDKDF (reference sequence).

The chain links TRBV6-5 to TRBJ2-7, with D hard to call. The CDR3 totals 11 residues. V lost 5 bases and J 3 bases, leaving 5 bases between the germline ends. The germline V gene encodes CDR1 MNHEY and CDR2 SVGAGI. The CDR3 region is CASSNYYEQYF. DNA of the CDR3: TGTGCCAGCAGTAACTACTACGAGCAGTACTTC.

This clone has only one observation. The V gene is TRBV19, the J gene TRBJ1-4, with D possibly matching TRBD1 (5 bases). Germline V gene lookup returns CDR1 LNHDA and CDR2 SQIVND (reference sequence). This CDR3 spans 12 amino acids. V lost 8 bases to trimming and J lost 7 bases, with 11 bases between them. CDR3 bases: TGTGCCAGTGAGGGACGGATTGAAAAACTGTTTTTT. Its translation is CASEGRIEKLFF.

The chain couples TRBV2 to TRBJ1-5, with 7 bases aligning to TRBD1. This CDR3 spans 16 amino acids. Germline trimming cut 6 bases from V and 4 bases from J; bases unmatched to any gene: 12. Germline V lookup: CDR1 SNHLY, CDR2 FYNNEI. CDR3 region: CASRGVGQSNNQPQHF. The CDR3 nucleotides read TGTGCCAGCAGGGGGGTGGGACAGAGTAATAATCAGCCCCAGCATTTT. The complete variable domain, with remaining parts taken from reference TRBV2 and TRBJ1-5, reads EPEVTQTPSHQVTQMGQEVILRCVPISNHLYFYWYRQILGQKVEFLVSFYNNEISEKSEIFDDQFSVERPDGSNFTLKIRSTKLEDSAMYFCASRGVGQSNNQPQHFGDGTRLSIL.

The chain carries TRBV5-1 and TRBJ1-5; 8 bases are a match to TRBD1. The J segment lost 0 bases and the V segment lost 4 bases, leaving 3 bases of the junction unmatched. Germline V lookup: CDR1 SGHRS, CDR2 YFSETQ. The CDR3 covers 15 residues. The CDR3 protein is CASSATGDSNQPQHF. CDR3 coding DNA: TGCGCCAGCAGCGCGACAGGGGATAGCAATCAGCCCCAGCATTTT.

As to this clone: The sample contains more than one DNA sequence encoding this CDR3. The chain employs TRBV7-3 and TRBJ2-2; tentatively, D is TRBD1 or TRBD2 (6 bases each). The V end lost 5 bases, the J end lost 4 bases, and 14 bases lay between the germline ends. The CDR3 sequence is 15 residues long. The germline V gene has CDR1 SGHTA and CDR2 FQGTGA. The CDR3 nucleotides are TGTGCCAGCAGCCCCGGACGGGGGCGCACCGGGGAGCTGTTTTTT. As protein: CASSPGRGRTGELFF.

This chain joins TRBV6-5 and TRBJ2-7; D call uncertain. V lost 4 bases and J 12 bases, leaving 13 bases between the germline ends. This CDR3 has 11 residues. CDR1 is MNHEY and CDR2 is SVGAGI in the germline V gene. CDR3 nucleotide sequence: TGTGCCAGCAGTTCTGGAGTATTGCGGTACTTC. Its translation is CASSSGVLRYF.

The rearrangement links TRBV27 to TRBJ2-7; D is unresolved. CDR3 length: 15 amino acids. V was clipped by 5 bases and J by 7 bases, with 21 bases between them. Germline V lookup: CDR1 MNHEY, CDR2 SMNVEV (reference sequence). In DNA form, the CDR3 reads TGTGCCAGCAGTCCGAGTACCTGGCAGGTGGGGGAGCAGTACTTC. Its translation is CASSPSTWQVGEQYF.

The V gene is TRBV28, the J gene TRBJ2-7; TRBD1 aligns across 7 bases. V shed 2 bases and J 6 bases; nucleotides not matched to a gene: 13. CDR1 is MDHEN and CDR2 is SYDVKM in the germline V gene. The length of the CDR3 is 16 residues. CDR3 residues: CASSLRGRQGALEQYF. The CDR3 nucleotides read TGTGCCAGCAGTTTACGGGGTAGACAGGGTGCACTCGAGCAGTACTTC.

The V call is TRBV28, the J call TRBJ2-7; D is uncertain. Germline V gene sequence: CDR1 MDHEN, CDR2 SYDVKM. This CDR3 has 13 amino acids. V lost 6 bases and J 3 bases, leaving 12 bases between the germline ends. Here the CDR3 reads CASRVQTSYEQYF. The CDR3 region has the DNA TGTGCCAGCAGGGTACAGACAAGCTACGAGCAGTACTTC.

This chain joins TRBV18 and TRBJ1-2; TRBD1 aligns across 7 bases. This CDR3 comprises 14 residues. After removal of 4 bases from V and 8 bases from J, the junction contained 10 bases not matched to a gene. CDR1 KGHSH and CDR2 LQKENI come from the germline V gene. The CDR3 DNA follows: TGTGCCAGCTCACTTACGGACAGGCGTCTGGGCTACACCTTC. Encoded protein: CASSLTDRRLGYTF.

The chain joins TRBV6-1 to TRBJ1-3; D is unresolved. This CDR3 has 13 residues. V was clipped by 5 bases and J by 0 bases, with 5 bases between them. Germline V CDR1 and CDR2: MNHNS, SASEGT. In DNA, the CDR3 is TGTGCCAGCAGTCCGATCTCTGGAAACACCATATATTTT. It encodes CASSPISGNTIYF.

The V and J genes are TRBV6-1 and TRBJ2-7; the D is unclear. The CDR3 has 15 residues. Trimming took 2 bases from V and 0 from J, leaving 11 bases between them. CDR1 is MNHNS and CDR2 is SASEGT in the germline V gene. The CDR3 spells CASSERADSSYEQYF. The CDR3, as DNA: TGTGCCAGCAGTGAAAGGGCGGATAGCTCCTACGAGCAGTACTTC.

V gene TRBV9 combines with J gene TRBJ2-7; 10 nucleotides match TRBD2. CDR1 is SGDLS, CDR2 YYNGEE, per germline. This CDR3 spans 15 amino acids. The V gene end was trimmed by 0 bases and the J gene end by 3 bases; junction bases not matched to a gene: 3. The CDR3 DNA sequence: TGTGCCAGCAGCGTAGGTACTAGCGGGGACTACGAGCAGTACTTC. Translating gives CASSVGTSGDYEQYF.

The rearrangement joins TRBV29-1 to TRBJ2-1, with D perhaps matching TRBD1 (6 bases). Trimming left V 8 bases short and J 1 base short, with 18 bases between. CDR1 and CDR2 from the germline V gene are SQVTM and ANQGSEA. The CDR3 covers 15 residues. CDR3 loop: CSSRPGQISYNEQFF. Written as DNA, the CDR3 is TGCAGCTCCCGACCGGGACAAATATCCTACAATGAGCAGTTCTTC.

The J gene is TRBJ2-2, the V gene TRBV6-1, with unresolved D. CDR1 is MNHNS, CDR2 SASEGT, per germline. This CDR3 contains 15 residues. The V gene lost 3 bases and the J gene lost 0 bases, with 8 bases spanning the gap. The CDR3 reads CASSDSSPNTGELFF. The CDR3 region has the DNA TGTGCCAGCAGTGACTCATCCCCGAACACCGGGGAGCTGTTTTTT.